Detailed here is one T cell receptor (beta chain). The record originates from a study of blood T cell repertoires in COVID-19. Original analysis: Reference gene primer amplification gave nucleated cell count estimates. Only in-frame clones appear in the TCRdb table, and some are missing; sequencing was by immunoSEQ multiplex PCR. V and J calls plus clone size are reproduced from that table; the DNA served to infer D and trimming. The sample lists some 150,000 clones, around 80% occurring once. The CDR3 totals 13 residues. V shed 0 bases and J shed 3 bases, with 6 bases lying between them. Germline CDR1 and CDR2: SGHDT and YYEEEE. Participants' own reports of clinical history determined their cohort assignment. The study counted Cohort 3 donors as recovered given two negative PCRs, clearance, or symptom resolution.

The source of this sequence is a woman aged 45-65 years who had recovered from COVID-19. The material sequenced was PBMCs or T cells enriched from blood (not recorded which). The V call is TRBV5-6, the J call TRBJ2-5, with no clear D. Here the CDR3 DNA reads TGTGCCAGCAGCTTGGTCCCTAAAGAGACCCAGTACTTC. It translates to CASSLVPKETQYF.